Listed here is a single T cell receptor (beta chain). Its antigen remains unidentified. Germline V gene sequence: CDR1 SGHTA, CDR2 FQGTGA. The CDR3 spans 16 residues. With 0 bases removed from V and 5 bases from J, the gap between germline ends came to 16 bases. The sample is drawn from a study of beta chain features in type 1 diabetes. Study-level findings and limits: Using cDNA template may skew counts toward highly expressing activated cells. The study found fewer insertions and more deletions at VDJ junctions in type 1 diabetes patients. Moderate yet significant TCRB CDR3 shortening was seen in Type 1 diabetes patients in all four CD4+ subsets.

CD45RO/CCR7/CD25/CD127/CD95/CD27 staining was used to isolate CD4+ naive, central memory, regulatory and stem cell-like memory cells by sorting. Each sorted fraction was over 95% pure. Every isolated RNA sample was fully reverse transcribed, so sequencing captured expressed TCRB transcripts. The method was immunoSEQ multiplex PCR; TCRdb's version includes in-frame clones alone and lacks a portion of them. The sample includes 300,000 or so clones, approximately 15% of them seen just once. The chain employs TRBV7-3 and TRBJ2-5; tentative D call: TRBD2 (6 bases). The TCR originated in a man aged 25-40 years with type 1 diabetes. Sequencing used naive CD4+ T cells from blood. CDR3: CASSLTSSALGETQYF. As DNA, the CDR3 is TGTGCCAGCAGCTTAACGTCTAGCGCCTTAGGGGAGACCCAGTACTTC.